This T cell receptor (beta chain) is from a study of cytotoxic CD8 clonotypes in ibrutinib-treated CLL. The CDR3 consists of 16 residues. Germline CDR1 reads KGHSH; CDR2 reads LQKENI. V gave up 1 base and J gave up 1 base, with 14 bases separating them. Using immunoSEQ multiplex PCR, the repertoire was profiled, and TCRdb retains in-frame clones only, with some absent. Here the sample spans 250,000 to 350,000 clones, roughly three quarters being singletons. Study observations and caveats: Clonality was higher at ibrutinib response and returned toward baseline at progression.

As to this clone: Its antigen is not known.

The rearrangement joins TRBV18 to TRBJ2-7; D gene unclear. Material: PBMCs, obtained at disease progression, from a patient treated with ibrutinib. The source is a human donor with chronic lymphocytic leukemia. The CDR3 DNA is TGTGCCAGCTCACCACGTCCGGTGATGGGGTCCTACGAGCAGTACTTC. As protein: CASSPRPVMGSYEQYF. The complete variable domain, with remaining parts taken from reference TRBV18 and TRBJ2-7, reads NAGVMQNPRHLVRRRGQEARLRCSPMKGHSHVYWYRQLPEEGLKFMVYLQKENIIDESGMPKERFSAEFPKEGPSILRIQQVVRGDSAAYFCASSPRPVMGSYEQYFGPGTRLTVT.